The source of this T cell receptor beta chain is a study of CD8 T cells in ankylosing spondylitis listed by TCRdb under 2017. Background on the whole study: T cell receptor beta repertoires were profiled in healthy donors and ankylosing spondylitis patients so that disease-linked TCR variants could be found. In total, the full study cohort was made up of over a hundred healthy donors and some 26 ankylosing spondylitis patients. Samples of peripheral blood were taken, and for ankylosing spondylitis patients, synovial fluid was collected as well. Points the paper makes about the study in general: The disease-linked clones had a CD8+ phenotype and were found at relatively low frequencies in peripheral blood. Some motif variants had previously been reported in the synovial fluid and blood of reactive arthritis patients, which suggests shared mechanisms of disease initiation. Blood from ankylosing spondylitis patients appeared to be characterized by a TCR beta motif composed of roughly eight highly homologous amino acid variants. Significant enrichment of the disease-linked clones was reported in matched synovial fluid samples from ankylosing spondylitis patients.

From cysteine to phenylalanine, the CDR3 is 14 amino acids long. Here the CDR3 DNA is all that survives: 42 bases in frame from base 1. Trimming costs V 4 bases and J 2 bases, and their ends lie 9 bases apart. CDR1 and CDR2, per the germline V gene, are SGHDN and FVKESK. Sequencing relied on an Illumina HiSeq 2500. TCR beta libraries were prepared by quantitative 5'-RACE with molecular barcodes. The paper's processing steps were these. Disease-linked TCR variants were identified with a new computational method built on a probabilistic model of VDJ rearrangement. TCRdb reworked the public reads: Q25 trimming with fastp, MiXCR clone assembly, productive beta chains retained. Each record represents a unique CDR3 protein, reported with the most common genes and DNA among its rows. The V and J calls, along with clone size, are taken from TCRdb and not from the paper's own processing. This sample holds under 300,000 distinct CDR3 sequences; more than 9% were observed only once. The leading ten clones occupy 2.6% of the sample.

This clonotype came up many times. Its recognized antigen is unknown. Qualities for individual bases were not recorded, and no much larger clone is one base off. The sequenced material came from blood, either unsorted or a sorted T cell fraction (not recorded which). The sequence was obtained from a male donor with ankylosing spondylitis or in good health (not recorded which). The sequence is built from TRBV14 and TRBJ2-4, with the D gene not clear enough to name. The sequence in DNA is TGTGCCAGCAGCCGAAATAACCCCAAAAACATTCAGTACTTC. This gives the protein CASSRNNPKNIQYF.